Shown below are 24 T cell receptor beta chains from a single sample sequenced in a study of T cell responses to AZD1222 COVID-19 vaccine. Profiling relied on immunoSEQ multiplex PCR, and the TCRdb table lists in-frame clones only, not all of them. This repertoire shows around 81,000 clones, around 90% found once; its top ten account for 8%. Here the sequenced sample was peripheral blood, taken 28 days after the second AZD1222 dose. The receptor source for this set is an adult who received the AZD1222 COVID-19 vaccine.

This sequence joins TRBV7-2 and TRBJ1-3; 7 nucleotides agree with TRBD1. The trim removed 6 bases at V and 4 bases at J, leaving 6 bases unmatched. Germline CDR1 reads SGHTA; CDR2 reads FQGNSA. The CDR3 consists of 14 residues. CDR3 nucleotide sequence: TGTGCCAGCAGGTCGACAGGGTCCGGAAACACCATATATTTT. Protein: CASRSTGSGNTIYF.

The CDR3 loop is CASSHARGLGSEAFF. As DNA, the CDR3 is TGTGCCAGCAGTCACGCCAGGGGGCTGGGTTCTGAAGCTTTCTTT. The chain joins TRBV28 to TRBJ1-1; TRBD1 agrees at 8 bases. V was clipped by 5 bases and J by 6 bases; unmatched bases: 11. Germline V gives CDR1 MDHEN, CDR2 SYDVKM. This CDR3 has 15 amino acids.

The chain couples TRBV5-1 to TRBJ2-2; 7 nucleotides align to TRBD1. CDR3 size: 16 residues. The junction had 7 bases not matched to a gene; V was cut back by 4 bases and J by 1 base. The germline V gene encodes CDR1 SGHRS and CDR2 YFSETQ. CDR3 in DNA: TGCGCCAGCAGCCCCCAGACAGGGCAGAACACCGGGGAGCTGTTTTTT. Residues: CASSPQTGQNTGELFF.

The rearrangement uses TRBV2 and TRBJ2-3; D might be TRBD1 (6 bases). CDR1 SNHLY and CDR2 FYNNEI come from the germline V gene. V was pared by 4 bases and J by 8 bases, with 16 bases between. This CDR3 spans 14 amino acids. The CDR3 DNA reads as TGTGCCAGCAGTGCCCCCGGACAGTTACTTACGCAGTATTTT. Its translation: CASSAPGQLLTQYF.

V is TRBV10-3 and J is TRBJ2-7, with TRBD2 matching over 7 bases. The CDR3 consists of 12 residues. Germline lookup yields CDR1 ENHRY and CDR2 SYGVKD. The trim removed 5 bases at V and 4 bases at J, leaving 2 bases unmatched. The CDR3 sequence is CAISTGGYEQYF. In DNA form, the CDR3 reads TGTGCCATCAGTACCGGGGGGTACGAGCAGTACTTC.

The V call is TRBV19, the J call TRBJ2-7; a possible D gene is TRBD1 (5 bases). The length of the CDR3 is 13 residues. Between the trimmed V and J ends, which lost 1 base and 5 bases, there was a span of 9 bases. The V gene's germline CDR1 is LNHDA and CDR2 SQIVND (reference sequence). CDR3 coding DNA: TGTGCCAGTAGTATAGCTGGCAGGGACGAGCAGTACTTC. Its translation is CASSIAGRDEQYF. Using reference TRBV19 and TRBJ2-7 for the parts outside the CDR3, the full variable domain is DGGITQSPKYLFRKEGQNVTLSCEQNLNHDAMYWYRQDPGQGLRLIYYSQIVNDFQKGDIAEGYSVSREKKESFPLTVTSAQKNPTAFYLCASSIAGRDEQYFGPGTRLTVT.

J is TRBJ2-1 and V is TRBV4-2; TRBD1 or TRBD2 may be the D gene (6 bases each). The CDR3 runs to 16 residues. Germline CDR1 reads LGHNA; CDR2 reads YNFKEQ. V lost 4 bases and J lost 10, with 23 bases in between. The CDR3 sequence is CASSPRGGAGEGEQFF. As DNA, the CDR3 is TGTGCCAGCAGCCCCCGAGGAGGGGCAGGGGAAGGAGAGCAGTTCTTC.

V gene TRBV10-3 combines with J gene TRBJ2-5; D might be TRBD1 or TRBD2, each matching 5 bases. Germline CDR1 and CDR2: ENHRY and SYGVKD. The CDR3 loop spans 19 amino acids. V was cut by 0 bases and J by 1 base, with 21 bases left in between. CDR3 DNA: TGTGCCATCAGTGAGTCCTACTCCACCTATGGGGGTTTCCAAGAGACCCAGTACTTC. Its protein is CAISESYSTYGGFQETQYF.

The J gene is TRBJ2-1, the V gene TRBV28; TRBD1 agrees at 8 bases. Germline assignment: CDR1 MDHEN and CDR2 SYDVKM. The CDR3 is 12 amino acids. The V segment lost 8 bases and the J segment 8 bases; nucleotides outside the gene matches: 5. The chain's CDR3 is CASLGQDYEQFF. The DNA of the CDR3 is TGTGCCAGCCTGGGACAGGACTATGAGCAGTTCTTC.

This chain connects TRBV9 to TRBJ2-2; no definite D call. The CDR3 has 15 amino acids. Trimming took 4 bases from V and 3 from J, leaving 13 bases between them. Germline CDR1 SGDLS, CDR2 YYNGEE. CDR3 in DNA: TGTGCCAGCAGCCCCCAGGTTGTGCACACCGGGGAGCTGTTTTTT. Translation gives CASSPQVVHTGELFF.

The rearrangement joins TRBV19 to TRBJ2-1, with 9 bases aligning to TRBD2. The CDR3 contains 14 residues. The ends lost 1 base at V and 9 bases at J; junction bases unmatched: 4. Looked up from germline, CDR1 is LNHDA and CDR2 is SQIVND (reference sequence). CDR3 DNA sequence: TGTGCCAGTAGTATAGTAGCGGGAGATATTGAGCAGTTCTTC. Its translation is CASSIVAGDIEQFF.

The chain is built from TRBV5-4 and TRBJ2-3; TRBD1 might be the D (6 bases). The V end lost 5 bases, the J end lost 3 bases, and 10 bases lay between the germline ends. The germline V gene encodes CDR1 SGHNT and CDR2 YYREEE (reference sequence). CDR3 length: 13 residues. The chain's CDR3 is CASRTTGTDTQYF. The CDR3 DNA is TGTGCCAGCAGAACTACAGGGACAGATACGCAGTATTTT.

The rearrangement uses TRBV7-9 and TRBJ2-2, with a tentative D call TRBD2 (6 bases). Germline CDR1 reads SEHNR; CDR2 reads FQNEAQ (reference sequence). This CDR3 spans 15 amino acids. With 7 bases removed from V and 1 base from J, the gap between germline ends came to 13 bases. CDR3: CASTSRGGNTGELFF. The CDR3 coding sequence is TGTGCCAGCACGTCTCGGGGAGGGAACACCGGGGAGCTGTTTTTT.

The chain combines TRBV15 with TRBJ2-1, with 9 bases lining up with TRBD2. This CDR3 comprises 16 residues. With V trimmed by 0 bases and J by 8 bases, 8 bases remained unmatched. CDR1 is LNHNV, CDR2 YYDKDF, per germline (reference sequence). CDR3 nucleotide sequence: TGTGCCACCAGCAGAGAGCCCGCGGGAGGGATCGATGAGCAGTTCTTC. It yields the protein CATSREPAGGIDEQFF.

This clone was seen a handful of times. V usage is TRBV5-1 and J usage is TRBJ2-7; 7 bases match TRBD2. There are 14 residues in the CDR3. V dropped 1 base and J dropped 3; count of bases not matched to a gene: 4. CDR1 is SGHRS, CDR2 YFSETQ, per germline. Here the CDR3 DNA reads TGCGCCAGCAGCTTGAGCGGCGGGAGCTACGAGCAGTACTTC. It codes for CASSLSGGSYEQYF. The full variable domain, in which reference TRBV5-1 and TRBJ2-7 provide the parts outside the CDR3, is KAGVTQTPRYLIKTRGQQVTLSCSPISGHRSVSWYQQTPGQGLQFLFEYFSETQRNKGNFPGRFSGRQFSNSRSEMNVSTLELGDSALYLCASSLSGGSYEQYFGPGTRLTVT.

The rearrangement uses TRBV5-1 and TRBJ2-1, with 10 bases aligning to TRBD1. Trimming at V came to 2 bases and at J to 8 bases, leaving 7 bases not matched to a gene. This CDR3 is 15 amino acids long. Looked up from germline, CDR1 is SGHRS and CDR2 is YFSETQ. The CDR3 sequence is CASSFRTGGTDEQFF. The CDR3, as DNA: TGCGCCAGCAGCTTTCGGACAGGGGGAACCGATGAGCAGTTCTTC.

This sequence joins TRBV15 and TRBJ2-1; D not resolved. Germline-derived CDR1 and CDR2 are LNHNV and YYDKDF (reference sequence). The CDR3 has 14 amino acids. The V gene lost 5 bases and the J gene lost 0 bases, with 8 bases spanning the gap. CDR3 region: CATSARSSYNEQFF. The CDR3 DNA sequence: TGTGCCACCAGCGCGAGGAGCTCCTACAATGAGCAGTTCTTC.

V gene TRBV28 combines with J gene TRBJ2-7; D is unresolved. The CDR3 covers 14 residues. V was clipped by 2 bases and J by 2 bases, with 10 bases between them. CDR1 and CDR2 from the germline V gene are MDHEN and SYDVKM. In DNA, the CDR3 is TGTGCCAGCAGTTTAGGGCCTATACCCTACGAGCAGTACTTC. Translated: CASSLGPIPYEQYF.

The V gene is TRBV2, the J gene TRBJ2-1; possible D gene TRBD2, 6 bases. Germline assignment: CDR1 SNHLY and CDR2 FYNNEI. This CDR3 region has 13 residues. Deletions cut 4 bases from V and 8 bases from J, with 12 bases between. CDR3 nucleotides: TGTGCCAGCAGTGGGGGGGTCAGCTATGAGCAGTTCTTC. Protein product: CASSGGVSYEQFF.

The V gene is TRBV18, the J gene TRBJ1-5; perhaps TRBD1 as D (5 bases). CDR1 is KGHSH and CDR2 is LQKENI in the germline V gene. This CDR3 has 14 residues. Trimming stripped 2 bases from V and 3 bases from J, with 8 bases between. This CDR3 is CASSPWGDNQPQHF. For the CDR3, the DNA is TGTGCCAGCTCACCATGGGGGGACAATCAGCCCCAGCATTTT.

This sequence joins TRBV7-3 and TRBJ2-1; unclear D gene. Per the germline V gene, CDR1 is SGHTA and CDR2 is FQGTGA. The CDR3 length is 14 residues. V gave up 4 bases and J gave up 5 bases, with 12 bases separating them. DNA of the CDR3: TGTGCCAGCAGCTCCCCGCCGCTGCACAATGAGCAGTTCTTC. This translates into CASSSPPLHNEQFF.

The V call is TRBV5-1, the J call TRBJ1-4; no clear D. Germline CDR1 and CDR2: SGHRS and YFSETQ. The CDR3 consists of 14 residues. The germline V and J ends were trimmed by 0 bases and 2 bases, with 5 bases remaining between them. CDR3 bases: TGCGCCAGCAGCTTGGGACGTACTAATGAAAAACTGTTTTTT. Its translation is CASSLGRTNEKLFF.

The chain carries TRBV9 and TRBJ2-1; D may be TRBD2 (6 bases). The germline gives CDR1 SGDLS, CDR2 YYNGEE. This CDR3 has 14 amino acids. Trimming cost V 0 bases and J 8 bases, with 12 bases left between them. The chain's CDR3 is CASSVVAGMDEQFF. The DNA of the CDR3 is TGTGCCAGCAGCGTAGTTGCGGGAATGGATGAGCAGTTCTTC. The full variable domain, completed using reference TRBV9 and TRBJ2-1, is DSGVTQTPKHLITATGQRVTLRCSPRSGDLSVYWYQQSLDQGLQFLIQYYNGEERAKGNILERFSAQQFPDLHSELNLSSLELGDSALYFCASSVVAGMDEQFFGPGTRLTVL.

The chain joins TRBV3-1 (or the pseudogene TRBV3-2) to TRBJ1-5; 8 bases agree with TRBD1. V gave up 4 bases and J gave up 2 bases; unmatched junction bases: 4. Germline V lookup: CDR1 LGHDT, CDR2 YNNKEL (reference sequence). This CDR3 comprises 15 residues. The CDR3 region is CASSPGGPGNQPQHF. CDR3 nucleotides: TGTGCCAGCAGCCCAGGGGGCCCTGGCAATCAGCCCCAGCATTTT.